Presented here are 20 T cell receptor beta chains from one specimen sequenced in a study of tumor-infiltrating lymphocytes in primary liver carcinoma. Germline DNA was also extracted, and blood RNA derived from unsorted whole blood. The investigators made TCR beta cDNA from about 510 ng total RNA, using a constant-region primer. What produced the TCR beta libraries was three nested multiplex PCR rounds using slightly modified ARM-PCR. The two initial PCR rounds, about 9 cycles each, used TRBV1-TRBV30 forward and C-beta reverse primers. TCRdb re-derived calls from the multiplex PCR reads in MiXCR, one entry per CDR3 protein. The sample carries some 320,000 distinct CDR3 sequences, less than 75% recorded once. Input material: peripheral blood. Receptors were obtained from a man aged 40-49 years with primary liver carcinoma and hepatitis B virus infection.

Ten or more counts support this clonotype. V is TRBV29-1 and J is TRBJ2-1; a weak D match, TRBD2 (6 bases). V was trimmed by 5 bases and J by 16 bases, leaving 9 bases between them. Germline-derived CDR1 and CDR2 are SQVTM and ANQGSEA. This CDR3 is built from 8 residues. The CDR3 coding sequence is TGCAGCGTTTGGGGAGGATTCTTC. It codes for CSVWGGFF.

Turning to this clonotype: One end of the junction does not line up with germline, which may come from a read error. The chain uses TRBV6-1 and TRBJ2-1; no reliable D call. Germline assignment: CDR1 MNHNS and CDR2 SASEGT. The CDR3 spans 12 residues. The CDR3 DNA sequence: TGTGTCAGCAGTGTGGGTTACAATGAGCAGTTCTTC. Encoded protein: CVSSVGYNEQFF.

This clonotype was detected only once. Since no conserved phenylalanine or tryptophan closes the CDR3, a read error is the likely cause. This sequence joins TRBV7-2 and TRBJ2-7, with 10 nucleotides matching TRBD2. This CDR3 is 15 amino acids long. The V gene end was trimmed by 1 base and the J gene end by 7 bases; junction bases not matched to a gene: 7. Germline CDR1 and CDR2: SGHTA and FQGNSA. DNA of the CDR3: TGTGCCAGCAGCTTAGATCCAGCGGGAGGGCGGGAGCAGTACTCC. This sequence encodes CASSLDPAGGREQYS.

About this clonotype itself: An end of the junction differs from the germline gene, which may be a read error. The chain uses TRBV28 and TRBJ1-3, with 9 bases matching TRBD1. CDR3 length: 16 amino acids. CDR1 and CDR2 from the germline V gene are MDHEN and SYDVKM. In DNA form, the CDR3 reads TGTGCCTGCAGTTTAATGGGACAGGGCTCTGGAAACACCATATATTTT. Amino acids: CACSLMGQGSGNTIYF. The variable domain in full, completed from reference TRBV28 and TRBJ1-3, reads DVKVTQSSRYLVKRTGEKVFLECVQDMDHENMFWYRQDPGLGLRLIYFSYDVKMKEKGDIPEGYSVSREKKERFSLILESASTNQTSMYLCACSLMGQGSGNTIYFGEGSWLTVV.

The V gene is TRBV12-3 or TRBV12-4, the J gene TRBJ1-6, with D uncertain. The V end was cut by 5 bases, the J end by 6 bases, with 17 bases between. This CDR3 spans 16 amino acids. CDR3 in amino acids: CASSQDPFSSNSPLHF. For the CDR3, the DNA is TGTGCCAGCAGTCAAGACCCTTTTTCTAGTAATTCACCCCTCCACTTT.

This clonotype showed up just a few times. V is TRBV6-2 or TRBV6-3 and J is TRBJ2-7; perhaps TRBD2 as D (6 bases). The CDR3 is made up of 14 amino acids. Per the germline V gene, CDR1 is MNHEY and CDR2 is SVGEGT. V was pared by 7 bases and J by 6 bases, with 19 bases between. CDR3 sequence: CASNLGGVRGEQYF. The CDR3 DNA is TGTGCCAGCAACCTTGGAGGGGTTAGAGGCGAGCAGTACTTC.

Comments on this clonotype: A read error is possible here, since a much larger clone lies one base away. CDR3 protein: CSVQIGGNTIYF. CDR3 DNA sequence: TGCAGCGTCCAGATAGGAGGAAACACCATATATTTT. The rearrangement links TRBV29-1 to TRBJ1-3; D is unclear. The CDR3 runs 12 residues. Germline V lookup: CDR1 SQVTM, CDR2 ANQGSEA. Trimming pared 6 bases from V and 4 bases from J, leaving 10 bases between. The whole variable domain, remainder taken from reference TRBV29-1 and TRBJ1-3, is SAVISQKPSRDICQRGTSLTIQCQVDSQVTMMFWYRQQPGQSLTLIATANQGSEATYESGFVIDKFPISRPNLTFSTLTVSNMSPEDSSIYLCSVQIGGNTIYFGEGSWLTVV.

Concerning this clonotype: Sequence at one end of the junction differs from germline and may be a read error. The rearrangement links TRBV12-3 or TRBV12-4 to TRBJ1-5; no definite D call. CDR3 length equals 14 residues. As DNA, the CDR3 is TGTGCCAGCAGTCCCGGGCCAACGAACCAGCGCCAGCATTTT. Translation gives CASSPGPTNQRQHF.

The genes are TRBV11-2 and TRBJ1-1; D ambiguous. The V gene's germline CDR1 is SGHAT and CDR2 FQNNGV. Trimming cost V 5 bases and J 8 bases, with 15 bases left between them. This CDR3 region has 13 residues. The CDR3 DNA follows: TGTGCCAGCAGCATAAGGGCCAACTTAGAAGCTTTCTTT. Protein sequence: CASSIRANLEAFF. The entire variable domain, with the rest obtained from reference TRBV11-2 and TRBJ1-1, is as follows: EAGVAQSPRYKIIEKRQSVAFWCNPISGHATLYWYQQILGQGPKLLIQFQNNGVVDDSQLPKDRFSAERLKGVDSTLKIQPAKLEDSAVYLCASSIRANLEAFFGQGTRLTVV.

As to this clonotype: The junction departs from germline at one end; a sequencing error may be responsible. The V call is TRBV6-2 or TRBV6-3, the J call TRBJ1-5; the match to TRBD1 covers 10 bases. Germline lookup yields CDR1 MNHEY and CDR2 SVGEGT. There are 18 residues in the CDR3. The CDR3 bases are TGTGCCAGTAGTTACTGGTCGGGACAGGGGACGGGCAATCAGTCCCAGCGTTTT. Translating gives CASSYWSGQGTGNQSQRF.

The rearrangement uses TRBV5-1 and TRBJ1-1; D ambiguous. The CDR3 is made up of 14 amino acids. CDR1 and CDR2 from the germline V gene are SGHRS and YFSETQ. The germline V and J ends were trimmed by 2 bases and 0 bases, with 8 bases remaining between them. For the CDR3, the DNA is TGCGCCAGCAGCTTACTGGGAGTGAACACTGAAGCTTTCTTT. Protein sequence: CASSLLGVNTEAFF.

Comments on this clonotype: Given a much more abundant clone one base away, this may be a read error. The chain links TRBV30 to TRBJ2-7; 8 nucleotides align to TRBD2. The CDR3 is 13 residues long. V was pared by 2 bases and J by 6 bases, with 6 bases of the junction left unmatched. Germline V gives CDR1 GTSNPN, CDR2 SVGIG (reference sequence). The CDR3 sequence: CAWSLGGRLEQYF. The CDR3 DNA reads TGTGCCTGGAGTCTTGGCGGGAGGCTCGAGCAGTACTTC.

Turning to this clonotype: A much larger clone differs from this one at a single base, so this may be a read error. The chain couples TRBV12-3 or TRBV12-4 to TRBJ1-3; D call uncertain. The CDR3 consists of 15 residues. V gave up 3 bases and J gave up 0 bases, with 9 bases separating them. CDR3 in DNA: TGTGCCAGCAGTTTTGAACTTTCCTCTGGAAACACCATATATTTT. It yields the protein CASSFELSSGNTIYF.

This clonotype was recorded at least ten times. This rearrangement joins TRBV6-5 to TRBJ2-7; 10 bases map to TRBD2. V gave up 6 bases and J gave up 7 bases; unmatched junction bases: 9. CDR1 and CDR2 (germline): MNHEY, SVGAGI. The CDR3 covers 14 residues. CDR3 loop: CASSRLAGAGEQYF. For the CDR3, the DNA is TGTGCCAGCAGCCGTCTAGCGGGAGCGGGTGAGCAGTACTTC.

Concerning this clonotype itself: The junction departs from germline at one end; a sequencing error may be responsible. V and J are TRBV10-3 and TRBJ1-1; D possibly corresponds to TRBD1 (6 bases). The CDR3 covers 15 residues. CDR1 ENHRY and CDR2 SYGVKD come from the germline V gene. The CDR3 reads CAINESSRGNTEAFF. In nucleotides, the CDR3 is TGTGCCATCAATGAGTCGAGCAGGGGGAACACTGAAGCTTTCTTT.

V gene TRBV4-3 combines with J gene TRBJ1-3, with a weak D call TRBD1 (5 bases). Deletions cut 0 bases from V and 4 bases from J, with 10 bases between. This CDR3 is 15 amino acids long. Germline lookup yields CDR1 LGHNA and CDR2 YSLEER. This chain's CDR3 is CASSQDQGLGNTIYF. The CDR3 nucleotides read TGCGCCAGCAGCCAAGATCAGGGACTGGGAAACACCATATATTTT.

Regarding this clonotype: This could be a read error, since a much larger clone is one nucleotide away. The CDR3 bases are TGCGCCAGCAGCCAAGGTGTTTCCAGTTCCTACGAGCAGTACTTC. It yields the protein CASSQGVSSSYEQYF. The V call is TRBV4-3, the J call TRBJ2-7; D not certain. There are 15 residues in the CDR3. In germline, CDR1 is LGHNA, CDR2 YSLEER. Trimming took off 1 base at V and 1 base at J, with 11 bases between the two ends.

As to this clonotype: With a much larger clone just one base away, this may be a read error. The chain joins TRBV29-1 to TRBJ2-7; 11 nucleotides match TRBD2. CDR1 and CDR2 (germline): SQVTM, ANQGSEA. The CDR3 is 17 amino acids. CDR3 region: CTVYGQGTSGSSYEQYF. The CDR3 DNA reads TGCACCGTATACGGACAGGGGACTAGCGGAAGCTCCTACGAGCAGTACTTC.

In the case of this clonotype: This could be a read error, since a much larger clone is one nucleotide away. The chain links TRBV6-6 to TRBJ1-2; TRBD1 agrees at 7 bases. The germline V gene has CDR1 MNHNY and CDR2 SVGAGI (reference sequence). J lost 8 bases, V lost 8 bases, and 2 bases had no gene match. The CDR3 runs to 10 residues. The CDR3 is CASQGEGYTF. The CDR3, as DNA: TGTGCCAGCCAGGGGGAAGGCTACACCTTC.

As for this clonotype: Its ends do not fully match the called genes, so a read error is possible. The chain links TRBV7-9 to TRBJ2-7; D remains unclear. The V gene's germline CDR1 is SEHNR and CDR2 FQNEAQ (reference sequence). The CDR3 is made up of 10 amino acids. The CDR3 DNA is TGTGCCAACAGCGACTACGAGCAGTACTTC. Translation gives CANSDYEQYF.